This T cell receptor (beta chain) was retrieved from a study of T cells expressing NK-cell markers. Study at large: Serological testing identified most of the eight sequenced donors as HCMV-seropositive and one as seronegative.

Study-level findings and limits: A few donors showed these clonotypes also leading the CD3+CD56-NKG2C+ fraction.

TCRdb re-called the 5' RACE reads and gives one entry per CDR3 protein, without DNA. The data show 150,000 to 180,000 distinct CDR3 sequences, and the top ten clones hold more than 35%. In regard to this clonotype: Its antigen is unknown.

The CDR3 runs 19 residues. Germline V lookup: CDR1 SEHNR, CDR2 FQNEAQ (reference sequence). This rearrangement joins TRBV7-9 to TRBJ2-3; there is no DNA to check the TCRdb D call of TRBD2. The source material was blood T cells: a sorted CD56 or NKG2C T cell subset, CD4+ or CD8+ T cells, or bulk PBMC T cells (not recorded which). This sequence was found in a woman in her forties or fifties in good health. The CDR3 loop reads CASSSTVIRTSNRPDTQYF.